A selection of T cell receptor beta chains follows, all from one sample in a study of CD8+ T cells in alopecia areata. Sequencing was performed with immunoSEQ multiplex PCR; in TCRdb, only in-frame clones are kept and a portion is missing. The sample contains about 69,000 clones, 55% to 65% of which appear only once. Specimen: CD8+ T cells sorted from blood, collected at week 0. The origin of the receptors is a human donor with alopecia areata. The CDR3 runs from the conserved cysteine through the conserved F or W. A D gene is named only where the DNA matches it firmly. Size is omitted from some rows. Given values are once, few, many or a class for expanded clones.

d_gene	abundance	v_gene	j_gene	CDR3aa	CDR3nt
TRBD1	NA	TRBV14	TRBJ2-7	CASSEMVTGGEQYF	TGTGCCAGCAGCGAGATGGTGACAGGGGGCGAGCAGTACTTC
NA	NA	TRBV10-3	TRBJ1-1	CAIREGDTEAFF	TGTGCCATCAGGGAAGGGGACACTGAAGCTTTCTTT
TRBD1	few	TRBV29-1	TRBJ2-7	CSVEDLGQGTYEQYF	TGCAGCGTTGAAGACTTGGGACAGGGGACCTACGAGCAGTACTTC
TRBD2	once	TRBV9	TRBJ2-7	CASSPSLSGSSYEQYF	TGTGCCAGCAGCCCTAGCCTAAGCGGGAGCTCCTACGAGCAGTACTTC
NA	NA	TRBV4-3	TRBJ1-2	CASSPNEVINYGYTF	TGCGCCAGCAGCCCCAATGAGGTGATTAACTATGGCTACACCTTC
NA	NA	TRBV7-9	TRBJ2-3	CASTPNADTQYF	TGTGCCAGCACGCCCAATGCGGATACGCAGTATTTT
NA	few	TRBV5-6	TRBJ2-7	CASSLGATSSYEQYF	TGTGCCAGCAGCTTAGGAGCTACAAGCTCCTACGAGCAGTACTTC
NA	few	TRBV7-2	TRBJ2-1	CASSFPRGADEQFF	TGTGCCAGCAGCTTCCCCCGGGGGGCGGATGAGCAGTTCTTC
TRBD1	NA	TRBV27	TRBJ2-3	CASTTGGNQDTQYF	TGTGCCAGCACCACAGGGGGGAATCAAGATACGCAGTATTTT
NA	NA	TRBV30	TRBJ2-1	CAWSVDANNEQFF	TGTGCCTGGAGTGTTGATGCTAACAATGAGCAGTTCTTC
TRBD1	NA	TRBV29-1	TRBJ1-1	CSVESSWDSASGTEAFF	TGCAGCGTGGAAAGTTCGTGGGACAGCGCCTCTGGCACTGAAGCTTTCTTT
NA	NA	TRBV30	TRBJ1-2	CAWSVSPNYGYTF	TGTGCCTGGAGTGTATCCCCTAACTATGGCTACACCTTC
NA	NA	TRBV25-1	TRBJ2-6	CASSDTVISGANVLTF	TGTGCCAGCAGTGACACGGTAATCTCTGGGGCCAACGTCCTGACTTTC
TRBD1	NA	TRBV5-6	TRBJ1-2	CASSLTGEYGYTF	TGTGCCAGCAGCTTGACAGGGGAGTATGGCTACACCTTC
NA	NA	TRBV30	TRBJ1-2	CAWRGGTAFYGYTF	TGTGCCTGGAGGGGGGGAACAGCGTTCTATGGCTACACCTTC
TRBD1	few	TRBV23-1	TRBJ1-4	CASSRMTGRCEKLFF	TGCGCCAGCAGTCGCATGACAGGGCGTTGTGAAAAACTGTTTTTT
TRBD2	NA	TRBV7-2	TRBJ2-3	CASRPLAGGSDTQYF	TGTGCCAGCAGACCCTTAGCGGGAGGGTCAGATACGCAGTATTTT
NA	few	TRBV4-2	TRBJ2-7	CASSQGTSLYEQYF	TGTGCCAGCAGCCAAGGGACCTCTCTATACGAGCAGTACTTC
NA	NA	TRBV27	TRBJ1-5	CASSLGENQPQHF	TGTGCCAGCAGTTTAGGGGAGAATCAGCCCCAGCATTTT
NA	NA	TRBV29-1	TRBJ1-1	CSVELSGSHTEAFF	TGCAGCGTTGAGCTGTCCGGGAGCCACACTGAAGCTTTCTTT
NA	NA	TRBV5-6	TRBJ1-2	CASSLGSNYGYTF	TGTGCCAGCAGCTTGGGGTCGAACTATGGCTACACCTTC
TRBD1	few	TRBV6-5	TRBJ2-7	CASSYLGQGYEQYF	TGTGCCAGCAGTTACTTAGGACAGGGCTACGAGCAGTACTTC
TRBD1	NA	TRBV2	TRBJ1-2	CASSEGTGSGYTF	TGTGCCAGCAGTGAAGGGACAGGGTCTGGCTACACCTTC
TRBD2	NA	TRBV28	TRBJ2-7	CASSFTGRDYYEQYF	TGTGCCAGCAGTTTTACGGGAAGGGACTACTACGAGCAGTACTTC
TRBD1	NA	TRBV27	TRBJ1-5	CASSSVSSGTGGGQPQHF	TGTGCCAGCAGCTCAGTCTCCTCCGGGACAGGGGGAGGTCAGCCCCAGCATTTT
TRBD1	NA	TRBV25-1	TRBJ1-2	CASRMTGAQGGYTF	TGTGCCAGCAGAATGACAGGGGCCCAGGGTGGCTACACCTTC
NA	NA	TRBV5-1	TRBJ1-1	CASSLGRNPEAFF	TGCGCCAGCAGCTTGGGTAGGAACCCTGAAGCTTTCTTT
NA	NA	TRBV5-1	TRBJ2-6	CASSLSGTGANVLTF	TGCGCCAGCAGCTTATCAGGGACTGGGGCCAACGTCCTGACTTTC
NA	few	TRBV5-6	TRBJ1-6	CASGSSYNSPLHF	TGTGCCAGCGGAAGCTCCTATAATTCACCCCTCCACTTT
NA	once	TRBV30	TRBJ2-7	CAWSVPGRRYEQYF	TGTGCCTGGAGTGTGCCGGGACGGAGATACGAGCAGTACTTC
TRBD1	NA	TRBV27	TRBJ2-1	CASSGTGGISYNEQFF	TGTGCCAGCAGTGGGACAGGGGGCATCTCCTACAATGAGCAGTTCTTC
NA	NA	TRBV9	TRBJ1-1	CASSLRPTGASMNTEAFF	TGTGCCAGCAGCCTGCGCCCTACAGGTGCCTCCATGAACACTGAAGCTTTCTTT
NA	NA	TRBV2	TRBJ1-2	CASSEAAGAYGYTF	TGTGCCAGCAGTGAAGCTGCGGGCGCCTATGGCTACACCTTC
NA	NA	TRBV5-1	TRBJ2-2	CASSLYETPGTGELFF	TGCGCCAGCAGCTTATATGAGACCCCCGGAACCGGGGAGCTGTTTTTT
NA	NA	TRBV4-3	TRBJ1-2	CASSQALYSHGYTF	TGCGCCAGCAGCCAAGCCCTTTACAGTCATGGCTACACCTTC
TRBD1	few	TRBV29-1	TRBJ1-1	CSVEDKQGLGNTEAFF	TGCAGCGTTGAAGATAAACAGGGGCTAGGGAACACTGAAGCTTTCTTT
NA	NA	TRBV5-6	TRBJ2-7	CASSLEGSYEQYF	TGTGCCAGCAGCTTGGAGGGGTCCTACGAGCAGTACTTC
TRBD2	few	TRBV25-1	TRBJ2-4	CASNGTQERGAKNIQYF	TGTGCCAGCAACGGGACCCAAGAGCGGGGGGCCAAAAACATTCAGTACTTC
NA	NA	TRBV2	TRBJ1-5	CASSFSYSNQPQHF	TGTGCCAGCAGTTTCAGCTATAGCAATCAGCCCCAGCATTTT
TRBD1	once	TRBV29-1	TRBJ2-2	CSAKKGTGTIAGELFF	TGCAGCGCCAAGAAGGGGACAGGGACGATTGCCGGGGAGCTGTTTTTT
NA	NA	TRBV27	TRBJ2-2	CGTRGTYTGELFF	TGTGGGACACGGGGGACTTATACCGGGGAGCTGTTTTTT
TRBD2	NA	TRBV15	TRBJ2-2	CATSRVSSGTGELFF	TGTGCCACCAGCAGAGTATCTAGCGGCACCGGGGAGCTGTTTTTT
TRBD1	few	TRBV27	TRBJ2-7	CASSSGQGRGEQYF	TGTGCCAGCAGTTCTGGACAGGGTAGGGGGGAGCAGTACTTC
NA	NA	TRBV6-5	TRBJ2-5	CASSLKAQYQETQYF	TGTGCCAGCAGTTTAAAGGCACAGTACCAAGAGACCCAGTACTTC
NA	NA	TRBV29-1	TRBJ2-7	CSVRENTYEQYF	TGCAGCGTTCGGGAGAATACCTACGAGCAGTACTTC
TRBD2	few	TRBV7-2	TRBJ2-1	CASSSTSGGYNEQFF	TGTGCCAGCAGCTCCACTAGCGGGGGCTACAATGAGCAGTTCTTC
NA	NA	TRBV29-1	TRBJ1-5	CSADRDTPGFSNQPQHF	TGCAGCGCGGACCGGGACACCCCGGGGTTTAGCAATCAGCCCCAGCATTTT
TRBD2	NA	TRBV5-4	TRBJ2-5	CASSPSGEETQYF	TGTGCCAGCAGCCCTAGCGGCGAAGAGACCCAGTACTTC
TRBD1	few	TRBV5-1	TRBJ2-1	CASSLAEAGQAYNEQFF	TGCGCCAGCAGCTTGGCCGAGGCAGGACAGGCCTACAATGAGCAGTTCTTC
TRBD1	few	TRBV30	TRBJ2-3	CAWSAGQGADTQYF	TGTGCCTGGAGTGCGGGACAGGGGGCAGATACGCAGTATTTT
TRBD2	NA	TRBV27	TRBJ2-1	CAGSDLAGGYNEQFF	TGTGCCGGCAGTGACCTAGCGGGGGGGTACAATGAGCAGTTCTTC
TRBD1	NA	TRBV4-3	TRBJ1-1	CASSQGTGGDTEAFF	TGCGCCAGCAGCCAGGGAACAGGGGGGGACACTGAAGCTTTCTTT
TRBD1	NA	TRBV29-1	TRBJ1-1	CSGLQGASEAFF	TGCAGCGGTCTTCAGGGGGCATCTGAAGCTTTCTTT
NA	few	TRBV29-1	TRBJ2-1	CSVEGSYNEQFF	TGCAGCGTTGAAGGATCATACAATGAGCAGTTCTTC
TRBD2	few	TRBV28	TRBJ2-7	CASSFGRGGYEQYF	TGTGCCAGCAGTTTCGGGAGGGGTGGCTACGAGCAGTACTTC
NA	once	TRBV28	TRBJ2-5	CASSPGGKETQYF	TGTGCCAGCAGTCCAGGTGGTAAAGAGACCCAGTACTTC